Sequencing of this TCR beta chain was carried out in a study of T cells expressing NK-cell markers. Study summary: Seven of the eight sequenced donors were classified as HCMV-seropositive, and one was classified as seronegative. Findings and caveats of the study: Expanded clones of NKG2C+ T cells had an unclear HCMV specificity. The CD3+CD56-NKG2C+ fraction was also led by these clonotypes in a few donors.

Germline CDR1 and CDR2: LNHDA and SQIVND (reference sequence). The CDR3 is 15 amino acids. Points on this clonotype: Its antigen is not identified.

What made the TCR beta cDNA was 5'RACE template switching with UMIs. TCRdb reprocessed the 5' RACE reads; each CDR3 protein has one entry and no DNA is given. The repertoire table contains about 400,000 distinct CDR3 sequences. The chain recombines TRBV19 with TRBJ1-4. The TCR was taken from a woman aged 50 to 60 in good health. The sample was blood T cells: a sorted CD56 or NKG2C T cell subset, CD4+ or CD8+ T cells, or bulk PBMC T cells (not recorded which). The chain's CDR3 is CASTFTGPRNEKLFF.